Given below is one TCR beta chain in context. Its antigen remains undetermined. Base qualities are not provided; no much larger clone lies one nucleotide away. Library prep was done by the immunoSEQ multiplex PCR assay. A mixture of 60 forward primers for TCR Vbeta segments and 13 reverse primers for TCR Jbeta segments was used in the multiplex PCR. A multiplex PCR assay on genomic DNA amplified the CDR3 region of rearranged TCR beta genes. On the Illumina HiSeq System, the amplified TCR beta libraries were sequenced as 87-base-pair reads. Per the source publication's procedure: Across the 666 repertoires, a later analysis counted 75 million to 90 million unique TCR beta chains, approximately 12 million of which were shared by at least two donors. Raw reads were error-corrected and collapsed into unique sequences by a nearest-neighbor algorithm in which closely related sequences were merged to remove PCR and sequencing errors. CDR3 sequences were aligned to IMGT reference sequences to assign V, D and J gene segments. For a sequence to be retained, a match of at least six nucleotides was required to both a V gene segment and a J gene segment. Rearrangements were classified as productive when the CDR3 lacked stop codons and remained in frame with V and J, and all other rearrangements were classified as non-productive. Following IMGT convention, CDR3 was defined as the stretch from the second conserved V-encoded cysteine up to the conserved J-encoded phenylalanine. The earlier analysis of around 640 of the donors excluded sequences that lacked an unambiguous match to a single V gene segment. An earlier analysis of 587 of the donors classified V segments as functional when productive rearrangements were above 56.7% and as segregating when the standard deviation between donors was above 5%. A statistical classification framework was built to diagnose cytomegalovirus status from the catalog of TCR beta chain sequences. In a later analysis, TCR nucleotide sequences were compared against IMGT/GENE-DB human TR gene sequences so that V and J genes could be assigned. A later analysis assigned CDR3 sequences and most-parsimonious VDJ recombination scenarios with the TCRdist pipeline. In a later analysis, every TCR beta chain was defined by the combination of its CDR3 amino acid sequence and its V-gene family, and reads without a unique V-gene family were dropped. To address suspected cross-contamination and a sequencing artifact, a later analysis removed 592 highly shared, low-generation-probability nucleotide sequences. In a later analysis, a clonal expansion index was calculated for each public chain from normalized within-repertoire ranks of inferred template counts. In a later analysis, generation probabilities were computed using a VDJ recombination model fitted to out-of-frame rearrangements, and the results were checked against IGoR. A later analysis scored TCR-TCR, TCR-HLA and TCR-CMV co-occurrence with hypergeometric tests, applying a repertoire-size bias correction to TCR pairs. In a later analysis, false discovery rates were estimated by permuting HLA or CMV assignments 20 times. In a later analysis, co-occurring TCRs were grouped with DBSCAN, and TCRdist sequence similarity was added when clustering was performed within HLA-allele-positive subsets. Repertoires with fewer than 30,000 or more than 120,000 public chains were left out of co-occurrence clustering, as were five repertoires with anomalous nucleotide sharing. As stored in TCRdb, this immuneACCESS dataset retains in-frame rearrangements with V and J assigned. A fraction of the clones does not appear; measured against another copy, unresolved V genes explain less than half of the discrepancy, and the remainder lacks a known reason. V and J calls and clone size are as listed in that table; D and trimming were resolved from the DNA. Present in this sample are approximately 92,000 clones, about four fifths of which were seen just once. The ten largest clonotypes hold less than 5% of the sample.

CDR1 and CDR2 are read off the germline V gene (reference sequence) as LNHDA and SQIVND. The CDR3 contains 15 residues, cysteine and phenylalanine counted. The only DNA kept is the CDR3, 45 bases in frame from the first base. V and J are truncated by 6 bases and 3 bases respectively, leaving an intervening sequence of 15 bases. In total, approximately 610 healthy bone marrow donors made up the cohort. At the time of sampling, every cohort member was nominally healthy, though immune exposures that went unrecorded were likely present. The donor was CMV seropositive and was included in the group of 300 or so seropositive cohort members. Each donor provided a peripheral blood sample, and peripheral blood mononuclear cells were used for TCR beta sequencing. The Qiagen DNeasy Blood Extraction Kit was used to extract genomic DNA from the blood cell samples. This entry is derived from a study of cytomegalovirus exposure and HLA in healthy donors (dated by TCRdb to the late 2010s). With respect to the entire study: An earlier analysis of roughly 630 of the donors reported approximately 270 Gb of sequence data and around 120 million unique TCR beta sequences from about 179 million T cells. An early release that covered some 640 HLA-typed donors contained approximately 320 gigabases of sequencing data and about 93 million unique TCR sequences. Of the roughly 430 genotyped donors, over 65% fell in the genetic ancestry cluster associated with self-reported Caucasian donors. The study was designed to test whether signatures of past pathogen exposure could be identified by cataloging public T cell receptors. The T cell repertoires of about 700 subjects were profiled by immunosequencing and related to cytomegalovirus serostatus. A separate validation cohort of roughly 130 different subjects was used in addition to the roughly 700-subject first cohort. The study combined high-throughput TCR immunosequencing, statistical association of individual TCRs with disease status, and machine learning to predict cytomegalovirus infection status. To study patterns of TCR occurrence, a later analysis re-analyzed previously published TCR beta repertoires from around 670 donors and added high-resolution HLA genotyping. Rather than drawing on any new phenotypic data, the later analysis identified candidate immune exposures from TCR beta sequences and the way those sequences occurred across donors. An earlier analysis of approximately 500 of the donors applied high-throughput TCR beta sequencing to assess whether each TCR beta V gene segment acted as functional or pseudogenic. Donor age, sex, ethnicity and CMV serostatus were compiled alongside the repertoire data. Genome-wide SNP genotypes for about three fifths of the roughly 670 donors were used in a later genetic analysis, which treated that subset as a discovery cohort. All discovery cohort repertoires had been generated on a single sequencing platform. HLA typing covered class I and class II loci at four-digit resolution. Typing coverage differed by locus: A, B, C, DRB1 and DQB1 were typed in roughly 620-630 donors, DQA1 in approximately 520, DPA1 in some 600, and DPB1 in just under 480. About 5 DR-DQ haplotypes were handled as single units for association and clustering, since linkage in the cohort was strong. On average, roughly 240,000 unique TCR beta nucleotide sequences were sequenced per donor among some 430 genotyped donors of the cohort, with 15% to 20% of those sequences being non-productive. Overall study results and their limits: Compared with the approximately 710-donor mean, donors in an Asian-associated ancestry cluster had fewer N-insertions in productive TCRs, according to a later genetic analysis. A further reported finding was that TCR beta sequences accurately predicted the HLA-A and HLA-B alleles for most subjects in the first cohort. Most TCR sequences were seen in very few donors, while some public TCRs were found in many individuals. Broadly in line with IMGT annotations, most TCR beta V segments showed up in productive rearrangements about 87% or about 30% of the time in an earlier analysis of several hundred of the donors. Correlated functional status among segregating V segments might reflect linkage disequilibrium, but an unknown experimental factor could not be ruled out. A later analysis found that TCR association rates varied across HLA loci, with DRB1 alleles showing the most associated TCRs and HLA-C alleles the fewest. Some IMGT-functional V segments, including TRBV6-2 and TRBV6-3, could not be told apart with the 87-base-pair reads, so those segments were excluded. Immune exposure information for the cohort was limited to CMV serostatus. The authors suggested that the approach could potentially be extended to other disease states and immunological phenotypes. The classifier was reported to diagnose cytomegalovirus status with high specificity and sensitivity in both the original and validation cohorts. In a later analysis, 16,951 TCR beta sequences were associated with specific HLA alleles at a false discovery rate of 0.05. According to a later analysis, most CMV-associated TCR beta chains appeared to be HLA-restricted, and the HLA associations seemed to be driven largely by CMV exposure. Strong co-occurrence of HLA alleles, especially DR and DQ, made assigning TCR associations to individual alleles difficult. The study listed 164 TCR beta chains as associated with cytomegalovirus. A later genetic analysis associated a missense DCLRE1C variant with V-gene and J-gene trimming of TCR beta chains, and an independent cohort replicated the association. Because HLA typing was unavailable for some donors at each locus, only the typed subset was used in association tests. In this cohort, only TCR beta chains were sequenced, and detectable features were limited by the absence of alpha or paired-chain data. A cluster of highly shared sequence variants was judged likely to represent a technical artifact of the sequencing pipeline. Roughly 17 rarely observed V segments, including chromosome 9 orphons, were excluded from the earlier analysis of a few hundred of the donors because counts were too low. Three of the identified cytomegalovirus-associated TCR beta chains were confirmed in vitro to be specific for cytomegalovirus antigens. Compared with equally common non-associated chains, HLA-associated TCR beta chains in a later analysis were more clonally expanded and had lower generation probabilities. According to a later analysis, parvovirus B19, influenza, CMV and Epstein-Barr virus appeared linked to several top co-occurrence clusters. Sequencing depth was assumed to be roughly uniform across donors in the presence/absence analyses, though that assumption may not hold.

The chain joins TRBV19 to TRBJ1-5; no D gene can be assigned with confidence. The sample taken for sequencing was PBMCs. The clonotype was recovered from a woman between 70 and 85 years old in good health and CMV-seropositive. In nucleotide form, the sequence is TGTGCCAGTAGGCTGACGGAGGGTCTCAATCAGCCCCAGCATTTT. Translated, this gives CASRLTEGLNQPQHF.